Below, 18 T cell receptor beta chains from the same sample are listed, as sequenced in a study of identifying expanded T cells in peripheral blood. Method: immunoSEQ multiplex PCR; TCRdb's copy keeps in-frame clones and lacks some. The table has tens of thousands of clones, around 90% seen once. The sequenced material came from blood. Receptors were obtained from a person aged 18 to 75 in good health.

V is TRBV18 and J is TRBJ1-1, with D possibly matching TRBD1 (6 bases). V was shortened by 3 bases and J by 1 base, with 15 bases between the two germline ends. This CDR3 comprises 16 residues. The V gene's germline CDR1 is KGHSH and CDR2 LQKENI. The CDR3, as DNA: TGTGCCAGCTCACCCTTATGGACAGACCCGAACACTGAAGCTTTCTTT. Encoded protein: CASSPLWTDPNTEAFF.

The V gene is TRBV7-6, the J gene TRBJ1-3; a possible D gene is TRBD1 (6 bases). Germline-derived CDR1 and CDR2 are SGHVS and FNYEAQ. V lost 1 base and J 5 bases, leaving 21 bases between the germline ends. The CDR3 is 18 residues long. In nucleotides, the CDR3 is TGTGCCAGCAGCTTAGGGAGACAGGTCCATTCAGGGAGAAACACCATATATTTT. Protein: CASSLGRQVHSGRNTIYF.

The J gene is TRBJ1-1, the V gene TRBV6-1; D remains unclear. Trimming stripped 5 bases from V and 2 bases from J, with 9 bases between. The CDR3 totals 13 residues. Germline assignment: CDR1 MNHNS and CDR2 SASEGT. The CDR3 loop is CASSLTANTEAFF. DNA of the CDR3: TGTGCCAGCAGTCTGACTGCCAACACTGAAGCTTTCTTT.

V and J are TRBV2 and TRBJ1-6; D possibly corresponds to TRBD1 (5 bases). Germline V gene lookup returns CDR1 SNHLY and CDR2 FYNNEI. The CDR3 contains 16 residues. The germline V and J ends were trimmed by 2 bases and 9 bases, with 17 bases remaining between them. The CDR3 DNA reads TGTGCCAGCAGTGAACGGGGGAACCATTGGGGTTCACCCCTCCACTTT. This codes for CASSERGNHWGSPLHF.

This clone showed up just once. The chain's CDR3 is CASSPRRDSRGEAFF. DNA for the CDR3: TGTGCCAGCAGCCCCAGACGGGACAGTCGGGGAGAAGCTTTCTTT. This rearrangement joins TRBV7-9 to TRBJ1-1, with 7 bases matching TRBD1. The CDR3 runs 15 residues. V lost 5 bases, J lost 8 bases, and 14 bases stayed unmatched. The germline CDR1 and CDR2 sequences are SEHNR and FQNEAQ (reference sequence).

This clone was seen only once. V and J are TRBV13 and TRBJ2-3; 10 bases fit TRBD2. The CDR3 sequence is 15 residues long. V shed 5 bases, J shed 1 base, and the junction held 3 bases outside the gene matches. Germline CDR1 PRHDT, CDR2 FYEKMQ (reference sequence). CDR3 region: CASSIGTSGTDTQYF. CDR3 bases: TGTGCCAGCAGCATCGGGACTAGCGGCACAGATACGCAGTATTTT.

The genes are TRBV29-1 and TRBJ1-1, with 8 nucleotides matching TRBD1. The junction had 3 bases not matched to a gene; V was cut back by 5 bases and J by 1 base. This CDR3 contains 13 residues. The germline CDR1 and CDR2 sequences are SQVTM and ANQGSEA. This CDR3 is CSVTGTGNTEAFF. In DNA, the CDR3 is TGCAGCGTTACCGGGACAGGGAACACTGAAGCTTTCTTT.

J is TRBJ1-3 and V is TRBV10-3; perhaps TRBD1 as D (5 bases). Trimming cost V 10 bases and J 1 base, with 17 bases left between them. The germline CDR1 and CDR2 sequences are ENHRY and SYGVKD. This CDR3 has 15 amino acids. The CDR3 DNA reads as TGTGCCACCCGGGACGAGGCAATTTCTGGAAACACCATATATTTT. Amino acids: CATRDEAISGNTIYF.

This clone is termed medium-sized (0.01 to 0.1%). The chain joins TRBV7-9 to TRBJ2-7; 9 nucleotides agree with TRBD1. Germline V CDR1 and CDR2: SEHNR, FQNEAQ (reference sequence). Trimming cost V 5 bases and J 2 bases; bases outside gene matches: 16. The CDR3 is 18 residues long. This CDR3 reads CASSRYGTGPSSAYEQYF. CDR3 in DNA: TGTGCCAGCAGCAGATACGGGACAGGGCCTTCATCCGCCTACGAGCAGTACTTC.

The chain has TRBV6-5 and TRBJ1-1; no definite D call. The CDR3 covers 14 residues. Germline-derived CDR1 and CDR2 are MNHEY and SVGAGI. With 8 bases removed from V and 4 bases from J, the gap between germline ends came to 17 bases. CDR3 nucleotide sequence: TGTGCCAGCCGCGTTGAGGCGCTGGGCACTGAAGCTTTCTTT. This translates into CASRVEALGTEAFF.

V and J are TRBV9 and TRBJ2-3, with 11 bases that match TRBD2. Germline V CDR1 and CDR2: SGDLS, YYNGEE. The CDR3 totals 20 residues. The trim removed 4 bases at V and 0 bases at J, leaving 16 bases unmatched. CDR3: CASSTPVAGGDSTSTDTQYF. The CDR3 region has the DNA TGTGCCAGCAGCACCCCGGTAGCGGGGGGGGACTCCACTAGCACAGATACGCAGTATTTT.

The rearrangement links TRBV5-1 to TRBJ2-5; 10 nucleotides align to TRBD2. The CDR3 has 15 residues. From germline, CDR1 is SGHRS and CDR2 YFSETQ. V was pared by 5 bases and J by 1 base, with 5 bases of the junction left unmatched. The CDR3 bases are TGCGCCAGCAGAGCTAGCGGGGGTAGCCAAGAGACCCAGTACTTC. It codes for CASRASGGSQETQYF.

The chain employs TRBV5-4 and TRBJ2-1; the D gene is possibly TRBD2 (5 bases). The ends were cut back, 2 bases at V and 4 bases at J, with 13 bases in the middle. Looked up from germline, CDR1 is SGHNT and CDR2 is YYREEE (reference sequence). The CDR3 loop spans 15 amino acids. CDR3 protein: CASSFRTGVYNEQFF. In DNA, the CDR3 is TGTGCCAGCAGCTTCCGGACTGGAGTTTACAATGAGCAGTTCTTC. Together with reference TRBV5-4 and TRBJ2-1, the CDR3 gives the full variable domain: ETGVTQSPTHLIKTRGQQVTLRCSSQSGHNTVSWYQQALGQGPQFIFQYYREEENGRGNFPPRFSGLQFPNYSSELNVNALELDDSALYLCASSFRTGVYNEQFFGPGTRLTVL.

The chain uses TRBV6-5 and TRBJ2-7; 7 bases line up with TRBD2. The CDR3 covers 15 residues. V shed 0 bases and J 0 bases; nucleotides not matched to a gene: 2. CDR1 is MNHEY, CDR2 SVGAGI, per germline. The CDR3 DNA follows: TGTGCCAGCAGTTACTCCAGCGGGGTCTCCTACGAGCAGTACTTC. Its protein product is CASSYSSGVSYEQYF.

The chain carries TRBV18 and TRBJ1-2, with 10 bases that match TRBD1. The CDR3 is 15 amino acids. The trim removed 3 bases at V and 6 bases at J, leaving 7 bases unmatched. Germline V gene sequence: CDR1 KGHSH, CDR2 LQKENI. The CDR3: CASSPAGQGTHGYTF. The CDR3 DNA reads TGTGCCAGCTCACCGGCGGGACAGGGGACCCATGGCTACACCTTC.

CDR3 protein: CASRDPGQGVTEAFF. DNA of the CDR3: TGTGCCAGCAGAGACCCGGGACAGGGCGTCACTGAAGCTTTCTTT. This chain uses TRBV6-6 with TRBJ1-1; 9 bases map to TRBD1. Germline loops: CDR1 MNHNY, CDR2 SVGAGI (reference sequence). The CDR3 has 15 residues. The V segment lost 6 bases and the J segment 4 bases; nucleotides outside the gene matches: 9.

CDR3 coding DNA: TGTGCCAGTAGTCTTGCCAGGGACAATCATGCGGGGGAGCTGTTTTTT. It specifies CASSLARDNHAGELFF. The rearrangement links TRBV19 to TRBJ2-2; D might be TRBD1 (6 bases). The germline V gene encodes CDR1 LNHDA and CDR2 SQIVND (reference sequence). CDR3 size: 16 residues. Between the trimmed V and J ends, which lost 5 bases and 8 bases, there was a span of 21 bases.

V usage is TRBV29-1 and J usage is TRBJ2-6; no clear D. The CDR3 spans 14 residues. Trimming pared 0 bases from V and 11 bases from J, leaving 14 bases between. Germline V gene data show CDR1 as SQVTM and CDR2 as ANQGSEA. The CDR3 coding sequence is TGCAGCGTTGAAGATCCAGGAGTAGTGGACGTCCTGACTTTC. Protein product: CSVEDPGVVDVLTF.